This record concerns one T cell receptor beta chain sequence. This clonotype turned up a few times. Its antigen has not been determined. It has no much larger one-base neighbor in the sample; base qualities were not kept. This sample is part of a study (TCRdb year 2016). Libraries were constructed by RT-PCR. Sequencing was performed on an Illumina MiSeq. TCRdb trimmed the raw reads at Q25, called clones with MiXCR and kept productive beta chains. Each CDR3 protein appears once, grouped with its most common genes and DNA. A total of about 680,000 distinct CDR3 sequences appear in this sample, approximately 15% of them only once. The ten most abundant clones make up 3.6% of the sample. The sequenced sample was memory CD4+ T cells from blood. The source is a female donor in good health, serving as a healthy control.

The DNA sequence follows: TGTGCCAGCAGTGTACAAGACGGGAATGGCTACACCTTC. Its coded protein is CASSVQDGNGYTF. This sequence uses TRBV25-1 and TRBJ1-2; the D gene is not confidently resolved. CDR1 and CDR2 are drawn from the germline V gene: MGHDK, SYGVNS. The CDR3 contains 13 residues, cysteine and phenylalanine counted. Of the read, only the CDR3 DNA is kept; its 39 bases are in frame from base 1. V is reduced by 4 bases and J by 6 bases, leaving a spacing of 12 bases between them.